Listed below are T cell receptor beta chains from one sample, sequenced in a study of blood T cell repertoires in COVID-19. The assay was immunoSEQ multiplex PCR, and TCRdb's table has in-frame clones only and misses some. This table holds some 240,000 clones, approximately 85% found once. Sequences were obtained from peripheral blood. The receptor source for this set is a woman between 65 and 79 years old with COVID-19, enrolled during active disease. Each CDR3 is given with its conserved first and last residue. Each record gives: D gene, clone size, V gene, J gene, CDR3 protein, CDR3 DNA. The D gene is left open where the match is weak. Clone size appears in some rows only: once, few, many, or a class for an expanded clone.

D: TRBD2
size: NA
V: TRBV19
J: TRBJ2-3
CDR3: CASTPGLAGTGDTQYF
DNA: TGTGCCAGTACCCCGGGACTAGCGGGAACAGGGGATACGCAGTATTTT

D: NA
size: NA
V: TRBV6-4
J: TRBJ1-5
CDR3: CASSQDYSNQPQHF
DNA: TGTGCCAGCAGTCAGGATTATAGCAATCAGCCCCAGCATTTT

D: NA
size: NA
V: TRBV9
J: TRBJ2-2
CDR3: CASSVQDRPNTGELFF
DNA: TGTGCCAGCAGCGTACAGGACAGACCCAACACCGGGGAGCTGTTTTTT

D: TRBD1
size: NA
V: TRBV24-1
J: TRBJ1-6
CDR3: CATSDQGDRGFYNSPLHF
DNA: TGTGCCACCAGTGATCAGGGGGACAGGGGGTTCTATAATTCACCCCTCCACTTT

D: NA
size: NA
V: TRBV10-1
J: TRBJ1-5
CDR3: CASSESRPSGQPQHF
DNA: TGCGCCAGCAGTGAGTCGAGACCCTCGGGGCAGCCCCAGCATTTT

D: TRBD1
size: once
V: TRBV19
J: TRBJ1-6
CDR3: CASAGGDNSPLHF
DNA: TGTGCCAGTGCAGGGGGAGATAATTCACCCCTCCACTTT

D: NA
size: NA
V: TRBV7-6
J: TRBJ1-1
CDR3: CASSLLWSTEAFF
DNA: TGTGCCAGCAGCCTCCTTTGGAGCACTGAAGCTTTCTTT

D: TRBD1
size: NA
V: TRBV6-5
J: TRBJ1-3
CDR3: CASRGTGSGNTIYF
DNA: TGTGCCAGCAGAGGGACAGGCTCTGGAAACACCATATATTTT

D: TRBD1
size: NA
V: TRBV10-3
J: TRBJ1-3
CDR3: CAISGSTGNSGNTIYF
DNA: TGTGCCATCAGTGGTTCGACAGGGAACTCTGGAAACACCATATATTTT

D: NA
size: NA
V: TRBV7-9
J: TRBJ1-3
CDR3: CASSSKAGQPNSGNTIYF
DNA: TGTGCCAGCAGCTCTAAGGCCGGACAGCCAAACTCTGGAAACACCATATATTTT

D: TRBD2
size: NA
V: TRBV7-2
J: TRBJ2-2
CDR3: CASSLPLLAGTGELFF
DNA: TGTGCCAGCAGCTTACCCCTACTAGCGGGAACCGGGGAGCTGTTTTTT

D: TRBD1
size: NA
V: TRBV5-1
J: TRBJ1-1
CDR3: CASSLEGAGTEAFF
DNA: TGCGCCAGCAGCTTGGAGGGGGCTGGCACTGAAGCTTTCTTT

D: TRBD1
size: NA
V: TRBV4-3
J: TRBJ1-1
CDR3: CASSQNRGLNTEAFF
DNA: TGCGCCAGCAGCCAAAACAGGGGGCTGAACACTGAAGCTTTCTTT

D: NA
size: NA
V: TRBV6-5
J: TRBJ1-2
CDR3: CASLPTQAANYGYTF
DNA: TGTGCCAGCCTCCCCACTCAGGCAGCCAACTATGGCTACACCTTC

D: NA
size: NA
V: TRBV30
J: TRBJ1-4
CDR3: CAWTSTGLTNEKLFF
DNA: TGTGCCTGGACTTCCACAGGGTTAACTAATGAAAAACTGTTTTTT

D: NA
size: few
V: TRBV6-6
J: TRBJ1-6
CDR3: CASRVTAGNSPLHF
DNA: TGTGCCAGCAGGGTTACTGCGGGTAATTCACCCCTCCACTTT

D: NA
size: NA
V: TRBV19
J: TRBJ1-3
CDR3: CASSPQGDSGNTIYF
DNA: TGTGCCAGTAGCCCCCAGGGCGACTCTGGAAACACCATATATTTT

D: NA
size: NA
V: TRBV7-9
J: TRBJ1-1
CDR3: CASSFRPAADMNTEAFF
DNA: TGTGCCAGCAGCTTTCGCCCGGCAGCTGACATGAACACTGAAGCTTTCTTT

D: TRBD1
size: NA
V: TRBV6-2/TRBV6-3
J: TRBJ1-1
CDR3: CASSSGQGSFTEAFF
DNA: TGTGCCAGCAGTTCGGGACAGGGAAGTTTCACTGAAGCTTTCTTT

D: NA
size: NA
V: TRBV5-8
J: TRBJ2-7
CDR3: CASSTFYEQYF
DNA: TGTGCCAGCAGCACATTCTACGAGCAGTACTTC

D: NA
size: NA
V: TRBV7-3
J: TRBJ1-1
CDR3: CASSFRGVTEAFF
DNA: TGTGCCAGCAGCTTCCGGGGGGTCACTGAAGCTTTCTTT

D: NA
size: NA
V: TRBV4-2
J: TRBJ2-7
CDR3: CASSQAAASYEQYF
DNA: TGTGCCAGCAGCCAAGCCGCCGCGTCCTACGAGCAGTACTTC

D: NA
size: NA
V: TRBV19
J: TRBJ1-2
CDR3: CASTPLSFTGLGDYGYTF
DNA: TGTGCCAGTACCCCCCTTTCGTTTACAGGGCTGGGGGACTATGGCTACACCTTC

D: NA
size: NA
V: TRBV7-2
J: TRBJ2-5
CDR3: CASSLGGQETQYF
DNA: TGTGCCAGCAGCTTAGGAGGACAAGAGACCCAGTACTTC

D: TRBD2
size: once
V: TRBV29-1
J: TRBJ2-1
CDR3: CSSGLAASYNEQFF
DNA: TGCAGCTCGGGACTAGCGGCCTCCTACAATGAGCAGTTCTTC

D: NA
size: few
V: TRBV5-4
J: TRBJ2-2
CDR3: CASSPWGEDTGELFF
DNA: TGTGCCAGCAGCCCTTGGGGGGAGGACACCGGGGAGCTGTTTTTT

D: NA
size: NA
V: TRBV4-2
J: TRBJ2-6
CDR3: CASSQEQTSGANVLTF
DNA: TGTGCCAGCAGCCAAGAACAGACCTCTGGGGCCAACGTCCTGACTTTC

D: NA
size: few
V: TRBV14
J: TRBJ1-1
CDR3: CASSQDYARAEAFF
DNA: TGTGCCAGCAGCCAAGACTATGCTCGCGCTGAAGCTTTCTTT

D: NA
size: NA
V: TRBV7-6
J: TRBJ1-4
CDR3: CASSLHLPAGRDNEKLFF
DNA: TGTGCCAGCAGCTTACATCTCCCCGCCGGCAGGGATAATGAAAAACTGTTTTTT

D: NA
size: NA
V: TRBV10-3
J: TRBJ2-7
CDR3: CAIKPGPRSYEQYF
DNA: TGTGCCATAAAACCAGGGCCGCGATCCTACGAGCAGTACTTC

D: TRBD1
size: NA
V: TRBV2
J: TRBJ2-2
CDR3: CASSLRQGSNTGELFF
DNA: TGTGCCAGCAGCCTACGACAGGGGTCAAACACCGGGGAGCTGTTTTTT

D: TRBD1
size: NA
V: TRBV6-5
J: TRBJ2-1
CDR3: CASSLDRAHNEQFF
DNA: TGTGCCAGCAGCTTGGACAGGGCCCACAATGAGCAGTTCTTC

D: NA
size: NA
V: TRBV5-1
J: TRBJ2-7
CDR3: CASSLETASYEQYF
DNA: TGCGCCAGCAGCTTGGAGACAGCCTCCTACGAGCAGTACTTC

D: TRBD1
size: NA
V: TRBV30
J: TRBJ1-5
CDR3: CAWSDWAGGFKQPQHF
DNA: TGTGCCTGGAGTGATTGGGCAGGGGGCTTTAAACAGCCCCAGCATTTT

D: NA
size: NA
V: TRBV12-3/TRBV12-4
J: TRBJ1-1
CDR3: CASSSTANTEAFF
DNA: TGTGCCAGCAGCTCCACAGCGAACACTGAAGCTTTCTTT

D: TRBD1
size: NA
V: TRBV6-2/TRBV6-3
J: TRBJ2-1
CDR3: CASSYPRGLDNEQFF
DNA: TGTGCCAGCAGTTACCCCAGGGGGCTGGACAATGAGCAGTTCTTC

D: TRBD1
size: NA
V: TRBV12-5
J: TRBJ1-5
CDR3: CASGLVGTGDNQPQHF
DNA: TGTGCTAGTGGTTTGGTCGGGACAGGGGACAATCAGCCCCAGCATTTT

D: TRBD1
size: NA
V: TRBV18
J: TRBJ1-1
CDR3: CASSTHRGLDEAFF
DNA: TGTGCCAGCTCAACACACAGGGGGCTCGATGAAGCTTTCTTT

D: NA
size: once
V: TRBV6-5
J: TRBJ1-1
CDR3: CASSYSQGTTEAFF
DNA: TGTGCCAGCAGTTACTCGCAGGGAACCACTGAAGCTTTCTTT

D: NA
size: NA
V: TRBV21-1
J: TRBJ2-2
CDR3: CASSTSDRVANTGELFF
DNA: TGTGCCAGCAGCACCTCGGACAGGGTTGCGAACACCGGGGAGCTGTTTTTT

D: NA
size: NA
V: TRBV4-2
J: TRBJ1-6
CDR3: CASSQVLLSDNSPLHF
DNA: TGTGCCAGCAGCCAAGTTTTACTTAGCGATAATTCACCCCTCCACTTT

D: NA
size: NA
V: TRBV6-2/TRBV6-3
J: TRBJ2-5
CDR3: CASSSPVETQYF
DNA: TGTGCCAGCAGTTCCCCAGTAGAGACCCAGTACTTC

D: NA
size: NA
V: TRBV6-2/TRBV6-3
J: TRBJ2-1
CDR3: CASSYPPGSSYNEQFF
DNA: TGTGCCAGCAGTTACCCCCCGGGTAGCTCCTACAATGAGCAGTTCTTC

D: NA
size: NA
V: TRBV6-6
J: TRBJ1-1
CDR3: CASSYPARAFF
DNA: TGTGCCAGCAGTTACCCGGCGAGGGCTTTCTTT

D: NA
size: NA
V: TRBV7-2
J: TRBJ2-5
CDR3: CASSPYRAGQETQYF
DNA: TGTGCCAGCAGCCCATATAGGGCGGGTCAAGAGACCCAGTACTTC

D: NA
size: NA
V: TRBV18
J: TRBJ2-1
CDR3: CASSLQGSEFSNEQFF
DNA: TGTGCCAGCTCCCTCCAGGGGAGTGAGTTTTCCAATGAGCAGTTCTTC

D: TRBD2
size: NA
V: TRBV5-1
J: TRBJ2-3
CDR3: CASSLGGLAGELPQYF
DNA: TGCGCCAGCAGCTTGGGCGGACTAGCGGGGGAGTTGCCGCAGTATTTT